Below are 28 T cell receptor gamma chains sequenced from a single sample in a study of γδ T cells in repeated Plasmodium falciparum infection (dated by TCRdb to about 2021). Vgamma9/Vdelta2+ and Vdelta2-negative gammadelta T cell populations were flow-sorted from peripheral blood mononuclear cells for bulk TCR repertoire analysis. Libraries were prepared through multiplex PCR. Sequencing took place on an Illumina MiSeq. TCRdb reran clone calling on the public reads with CATT; rows sharing one DNA sequence were then combined. Within this sample are approximately 30,000 gamma-chain clones, with 1.4% of them counted one time only. Clones ranked in the top ten supply just under 20% of the sample. Sample: gamma-delta T cells from blood. The receptors come from a pool of human donors (malaria-infected and uninfected, not separated).

This clone has at least ten counts. The rearrangement uses TRGV9 and TRGJP. With V trimmed by 3 bases and J by 7 bases, 12 bases remained unmatched. The CDR3 covers 18 residues. Germline CDR1 and CDR2: GITISATS and ISYDGTV (reference sequence). The CDR3 DNA sequence: TGTGCCTTGTGGGAGCCCCCCTCCAAGGAGTTGGGCAAAAAAATCAAGGTATTT. Encoded protein: CALWEPPSKELGKKIKVF.

This clone was recorded many times. A far larger clone is a single base away, which makes a read error likely. This sample includes further DNA sequences coding for the same CDR3. The V and J genes are TRGV9 and TRGJ1 or TRGJ2. The J gene, not given by TCRdb, was assigned here from a germline match of the nucleotide sequence. The CDR3 spans 13 residues. CDR1 is GITISATS and CDR2 is ISYDGTV in the germline V gene (reference sequence). CDR3 region: CALWEFHYYKKLF. Here the CDR3 DNA reads TGTGCCTTATGGGAGTTCCATTATTATAAGAAACTCTTT.

Turning to this clone: This likely came from a read error, as a far larger clone is one base away. This same CDR3 is encoded by further DNA sequences in the sample. The chain employs TRGV3 and TRGJ1 or TRGJ2. The J gene, missing from TCRdb, was assigned here through DNA to germline matching. CDR3 length equals 13 residues. Looked up from germline, CDR1 is VTNTFY and CDR2 is YDVSTARD (reference sequence). The ends lost 0 bases at V and 8 bases at J; junction bases unmatched: 7. CDR3 sequence reads: CATWDRPRDKKLF. The CDR3 nucleotides read TGTGCCACCTGGGACAGGCCCCGCGATAAGAAACTCTTT.

As regards this clone: Given a far larger clone just one base away, this is likely a sequencing read error. Other nucleotide sequences from this sample produce the same CDR3. V and J are TRGV4 and TRGJ1 or TRGJ2. TCRdb supplies no J gene; here it was assigned by aligning the nucleotide sequence to germline. Germline CDR1 EGSTGY, CDR2 YDSYTSSV. V trimming: 1 base; J trimming: 10 bases; junction bases outside the gene matches: 10. The CDR3 is 13 amino acids. The CDR3: CATWDGPPGKKLF. Here the CDR3 DNA reads TGTGCCACCTGGGATGGTCCCCCAGGGAAGAAACTCTTT.

This clone was counted ten times or more. The CDR3 loop is CATWVPGHSGKKLF. The CDR3 nucleotides read TGTGCCACCTGGGTCCCGGGACATAGTGGAAAGAAACTCTTT. The chain carries TRGV4 and TRGJ1 or TRGJ2. The J gene is absent in TCRdb and was assigned here via DNA matching to germline. V was clipped by 5 bases and J by 10 bases; unmatched bases: 17. Germline V gene data show CDR1 as EGSTGY and CDR2 as YDSYTSSV. The CDR3 runs to 14 residues.

Only a few counts were recorded for this clone. One base away lies a much larger clone, so this may be a sequencing read error. In the same sample, other DNA sequences code for this CDR3. CDR3 region: CATWVPPRYTTGWFKIF. CDR3 nucleotides: TGTGCCACCTGGGTGCCACCGAGATATACCACTGGTTGGTTCAAGATATTC. The V gene is given as TRGV4, and no J gene call is available. The CDR3 spans 17 residues. The germline V gene encodes CDR1 EGSTGY and CDR2 YDSYTSSV.

This clone was counted at least ten times. Since a far larger clone is one base different, this is likely a read error. The rearrangement links TRGV8 to TRGJ1 or TRGJ2. The CDR3 covers 14 residues. Germline V CDR1 and CDR2: VENAVY, YDSYNSRV. The CDR3 loop reads CATWDSTSYYKKLF. CDR3 sequence (DNA): TGCGCCACCTGGGATAGTACGAGTTATTATAAGAAACTCTTT.

In this sample, this clone is medium-sized. This chain joins TRGV3 and TRGJ1 or TRGJ2. This CDR3 is built from 11 residues. The junction had 2 bases not matched to a gene; V was cut back by 0 bases and J by 9 bases. Germline values: CDR1 VTNTFY, CDR2 YDVSTARD (reference sequence). CDR3 DNA sequence: TGTGCCACCTGGGACAGGCGTAAGAAACTCTTT. This codes for CATWDRRKKLF.

This clone was detected only a few times. This DNA's translation and the protein TCRdb lists, from a much larger clone, do not match at residue 3, likely due to a read error; the protein shown is translated from the DNA. V usage is TRGV9 and J usage is TRGJP. Germline V gives CDR1 GITISATS, CDR2 ISYDGTV (reference sequence). The CDR3 consists of 17 residues. CDR3 DNA sequence: TGTGCCTCGTGGGAGCCTTCACAAGAGTTGGGCAAAAAAATCAAGGTATTT. It specifies CASWEPSQELGKKIKVF.

Remarks on this clone: A much larger clone lies one base from this, so it may be a read error. The V call is TRGV3, the J call TRGJ1 or TRGJ2. Looked up from germline, CDR1 is VTNTFY and CDR2 is YDVSTARD (reference sequence). This CDR3 has 14 residues. CDR3 sequence reads: CATWDRPWDYKRLF. The CDR3 DNA follows: TGTGCCACCTGGGACAGGCCGTGGGATTATAAGAGACTCTTT.

This clone appeared many times. TCRdb assigns this DNA the protein of a much larger clone, which departs from its translation at residue 9; this likely reflects a read error, and the protein shown comes from translating the DNA. The gene calls are TRGV9 and TRGJ1 or TRGJ2. Unmatched junction bases numbered 11, after V lost 3 bases and J lost 9 bases. Germline V gene data show CDR1 as GITISATS and CDR2 as ISYDGTV (reference sequence). This CDR3 comprises 13 residues. The chain's CDR3 is CALWEPPNCKKLF. The CDR3 region has the DNA TGTGCCTTGTGGGAGCCGCCTAATTGTAAGAAACTCTTT.

About this clone itself: TCRdb records a much larger clone's protein for this DNA, with a difference at residue 13 that likely arises from a read error; the protein given is the translation of the DNA. The chain uses TRGV9 and TRGJP. Matching the DNA to germline supplied the J gene, which TCRdb does not give. Germline V gene data show CDR1 as GITISATS and CDR2 as ISYDGTV (reference sequence). The CDR3 spans 18 residues. CDR3 in amino acids: CALWEVRSEELGEKIKVF. DNA for the CDR3: TGTGCCTTGTGGGAGGTAAGGTCGGAAGAGTTGGGCGAAAAAATCAAGGTATTT.

This clone was recorded a few times. TCRdb has a much larger clone's protein, which differs at residue 5 from the translation of this DNA, likely because of a read error; what is shown is the protein translated from the DNA. The CDR3 coding sequence is TGTGCCTTGTGGGGGATTTTTTATTATAAGAAACTCTTT. As protein: CALWGIFYYKKLF. V is TRGV9 and J is TRGJ1 or TRGJ2. The J gene, missing from TCRdb, was assigned here through DNA to germline matching. The CDR3 spans 13 residues. Per the germline V gene, CDR1 is GITISATS and CDR2 is ISYDGTV (reference sequence). The V and J ends lost 5 bases and 3 bases, in that order; junction bases with no gene match: 7.

The sample holds many counts of this clone. This DNA's translation and the protein TCRdb lists, from a much larger clone, do not match at residue 14, likely due to a read error; the protein shown is translated from the DNA. The chain joins TRGV9 to TRGJ1 or TRGJ2. CDR3 size: 17 residues. Per germline, CDR1 GITISATS and CDR2 ISYDGTV (reference sequence). With V trimmed by 0 bases and J by 12 bases, 23 bases remained unmatched. DNA for the CDR3: TGTGCCTTGTGGGAGGTGCGGGGTCAATCAGCCTCTGATAGGAAACTCTTT. It yields the protein CALWEVRGQSASDRKLF.

As to this clone: TCRdb attributes to this sequence the protein of a much larger clone, which differs from the DNA translation at residue 12; a read error is likely, and the protein displayed is translated from the DNA. The V gene reported is TRGV3; the J gene is uncalled. CDR1 and CDR2 from the germline V gene are VTNTFY and YDVSTARD (reference sequence). The length of the CDR3 is 14 residues. CDR3 loop: CATWDRRRYYKELF. CDR3 coding DNA: TGTGCCACCTGGGACAGGCGAAGGTATTATAAGGAACTCTTT.

On this clone itself: TCRdb has a much larger clone's protein, which differs at residue 4 from the translation of this DNA, likely because of a read error; what is shown is the protein translated from the DNA. The J gene is TRGJP, the V gene TRGV9. The J gene comes from matching the DNA to germline here; TCRdb lacks it. The CDR3 loop spans 17 amino acids. The germline V gene has CDR1 GITISATS and CDR2 ISYDGTV (reference sequence). Here the CDR3 reads CALRDDVMELGKKIKVF. The CDR3 DNA is TGTGCCTTGCGGGACGATGTGATGGAGTTGGGCAAAAAAATCAAGGTATTT.

In this sample, this clone turned up a few times. The protein given by TCRdb reflects a much larger clone and differs at residue 7 from this DNA's translation, likely from a read error; the protein shown is the DNA's translation. The CDR3 DNA reads TGTGCCTTGTGGGAGACCCTGTGGTCTAAGAAACTCTTT. It encodes CALWETLWSKKLF. The J gene is TRGJ1 or TRGJ2, the V gene TRGV9. TCRdb records no J gene; here it was assigned by comparing the DNA to germline. The junction had 11 bases not matched to a gene; V was cut back by 3 bases and J by 9 bases. Germline lookup yields CDR1 GITISATS and CDR2 ISYDGTV (reference sequence). The CDR3 contains 13 residues.

This clone was detected many times. The genes are TRGV4 and TRGJ1 or TRGJ2. Germline V CDR1 and CDR2: EGSTGY, YDSYTSSV. The CDR3 extends over 13 amino acids. V gave up 0 bases and J gave up 7 bases; unmatched junction bases: 6. This CDR3 reads CATWDGQEYKKLF. Here the CDR3 DNA reads TGTGCCACCTGGGATGGGCAAGAGTATAAGAAACTCTTT.

This clone was recorded at least ten times. It differs at one base from a far larger clone, so likely a read error. The sample holds other DNA sequences that translate to the same CDR3. The rearrangement uses TRGV9 and TRGJ1 or TRGJ2. Because TCRdb records no J gene, it was assigned here through a match of the DNA to germline. Germline CDR1 reads GITISATS; CDR2 reads ISYDGTV (reference sequence). This CDR3 spans 10 amino acids. This CDR3 reads CALCLIEKLF. CDR3 sequence (DNA): TGCGCCTTGTGTCTGATAGAGAAACTCTTT.

In the case of this clone: This DNA's translation differs at residue 3 from TCRdb's protein, which comes from a much larger clone; a read error is likely, and the protein shown is translated from the DNA. The V call is TRGV4, the J call TRGJ1 or TRGJ2. The J gene was not available in TCRdb and was assigned here by matching the DNA to germline segments. Per the germline V gene, CDR1 is EGSTGY and CDR2 is YDSYTSSV. There are 13 residues in the CDR3. The DNA for the CDR3 is TGTGCCGCCTGGGATAACCCTATCTATAAGAAACTCTTT. It specifies CAAWDNPIYKKLF.

This clone was detected ten times or more. TCRdb shows a much larger clone's protein in place of this DNA's translation, and the two differ at residue 5, likely through a read error; the protein shown is translated from the DNA. The chain carries TRGV9 and TRGJ1 or TRGJ2. The CDR3 runs to 11 residues. The germline V gene has CDR1 GITISATS and CDR2 ISYDGTV (reference sequence). J gave up 3 bases and V 10 bases, and 6 bases lay outside the gene matches. The DNA for the CDR3 is TGTGCCTTCTTGAGTTATTATAAGAAACTCTTT. Its translation: CAFLSYYKKLF.

Regarding this clone: The protein TCRdb gives is from a much larger clone and does not agree with this DNA's translation at residue 9, likely a read error; the protein shown here comes from the DNA. The chain joins TRGV9 to TRGJ1 or TRGJ2. The CDR3 consists of 14 residues. The germline CDR1 and CDR2 sequences are GITISATS and ISYDGTV (reference sequence). The CDR3 spells CALWEGENNYKKLF. CDR3 nucleotides: TGTGCCTTGTGGGAGGGGGAGAATAATTATAAGAAACTCTTT.

About this clone: TCRdb attributes to this sequence the protein of a much larger clone, which differs from the DNA translation at residue 9; a read error is likely, and the protein displayed is translated from the DNA. The chain has TRGV3 and TRGJ1 or TRGJ2. As TCRdb names no J gene, one was assigned here on the basis of a DNA match to germline. The length of the CDR3 is 13 residues. V trimming: 2 bases; J trimming: 9 bases; junction bases outside the gene matches: 10. Germline assignment: CDR1 VTNTFY and CDR2 YDVSTARD (reference sequence). The CDR3 DNA follows: TGTGCCACCTGGGACACGCAAAGAGTTAAGAAACTCTTT. It codes for CATWDTQRVKKLF.

Worth noting for this clone: TCRdb records a much larger clone's protein for this DNA, with a difference at residue 11 that likely arises from a read error; the protein given is the translation of the DNA. The V gene is TRGV9, but the J gene lacks a call. The CDR3 runs 13 residues. Looked up from germline, CDR1 is GITISATS and CDR2 is ISYDGTV (reference sequence). The CDR3 is CALWEVPPAISLF. The CDR3 region has the DNA TGTGCCTTGTGGGAGGTGCCGCCCGCGATTAGTCTCTTT.

This clone came up a few times. The protein TCRdb gives is from a much larger clone and does not agree with this DNA's translation at residue 12, likely a read error; the protein shown here comes from the DNA. The V gene is given as TRGV9, and no J gene call is available. This CDR3 is built from 14 residues. Looked up from germline, CDR1 is GITISATS and CDR2 is ISYDGTV (reference sequence). This CDR3 is CALWANTTGWFEIF. The CDR3 coding sequence is TGTGCCTTGTGGGCGAATACCACTGGTTGGTTCGAGATATTT.

This clone was recorded at least ten times. Since a far larger clone is one base different, this is likely a read error. Other DNA sequences from this sample encode an identical CDR3 as well. Called V gene: TRGV9; the J gene was not called. The CDR3 consists of 14 residues. Germline CDR1 reads GITISATS; CDR2 reads ISYDGTV (reference sequence). The CDR3 bases are TGTGCCTTGTGGGAGGCGCACCGTTATTATAAGAAGCTCTTT. Its translation is CALWEAHRYYKKLF.

For this clone: A far larger clone is just one base off, so this is likely a read error. Other nucleotide sequences from this sample produce the same CDR3. The chain joins TRGV9 to TRGJ1 or TRGJ2. The J gene, missing from TCRdb, was assigned here through DNA to germline matching. CDR1 GITISATS and CDR2 ISYDGTV come from the germline V gene (reference sequence). The CDR3 covers 13 residues. The CDR3 DNA reads as TGTGCCCTGTGGGAGGTAAAGGGTCGAAAGAAACTCTTT. This codes for CALWEVKGRKKLF.

This clone was found many times. Other DNA sequences in the same sample also yield this CDR3. The gene calls are TRGV2 and TRGJ1 or TRGJ2. This CDR3 is 14 amino acids long. The J segment lost 6 bases and the V segment lost 1 base, leaving 9 bases of the junction unmatched. Germline assignment: CDR1 EGSNGY and CDR2 YDSYNSKV. The CDR3 bases are TGTGCCACCTGGGACGGCCCTAAGGGTTATAAGAAACTCTTT. Its translation is CATWDGPKGYKKLF.